Below, one T cell receptor (beta chain) is given with its context. No antigen is known for it. The sample is drawn from a study of identical twins. CDR1 is ENHRY and CDR2 is SYGVKD in the germline V gene. V lost 2 bases and J lost 5; bases outside the gene matches: 5. This CDR3 is built from 15 residues. The donors were all healthy and Caucasian. Findings and caveats of the study: Out-of-frame beta sequences exhibited a weaker degree of excess twin sharing.

MiXCR was run by TCRdb on the 5' RACE reads, yielding one entry per CDR3 protein. The sample consists of a few hundred thousand distinct CDR3 sequences, around 8.3% of them appearing once. Separately, the same data were catalogued under a study of yellow fever vaccine responses in identical twins.

The sequenced sample was CD8+ T cells sorted from blood. The rearrangement uses TRBV10-3 and TRBJ2-1; 8 bases agree with TRBD2. The sequence derives from a young woman in good health. CDR3 sequence reads: CAISEGSGSHNEQFF. In nucleotides, the CDR3 is TGTGCCATCAGTGAGGGGAGCGGGAGTCACAATGAGCAGTTCTTC.